Presented here are 22 T cell receptor beta chains from one specimen sequenced in a study of cytomegalovirus exposure and HLA in healthy donors. PCR employed 60 Vbeta and 13 Jbeta primers. Some clones are missing from TCRdb's copy, which holds only in-frame ones; the method was immunoSEQ multiplex PCR. This sample has some 120,000 clones; about 78% occur once, and the top ten carry just over 8%. The sample comprised PBMCs. These receptor sequences come from a woman aged 40 to 50 in good health and CMV-seropositive.

This rearrangement joins TRBV5-1 to TRBJ2-7, with 7 bases that match TRBD1. The CDR3 sequence is 16 residues long. Germline CDR1 reads SGHRS; CDR2 reads YFSETQ. The ends lost 2 bases at V and 5 bases at J; junction bases unmatched: 13. In nucleotides, the CDR3 is TGCGCCAGCAGCTTCTATGGGGTCCAGGGGGATGACGAGCAGTACTTC. Amino acid sequence: CASSFYGVQGDDEQYF.

The genes are TRBV5-4 and TRBJ2-5, with 11 bases identical to TRBD2. CDR1 and CDR2 (germline): SGHNT, YYREEE (reference sequence). After removal of 4 bases from V and 5 bases from J, the junction contained 13 bases not matched to a gene. CDR3 size: 17 residues. CDR3 in amino acids: CASSDPTSGGSRETQYF. The CDR3 coding sequence is TGTGCCAGCAGCGATCCTACTAGCGGGGGCTCACGGGAGACCCAGTACTTC.

The chain links TRBV7-2 to TRBJ1-6, with a weak D call TRBD1 (6 bases). The CDR3 length is 17 residues. Germline V gene lookup returns CDR1 SGHTA and CDR2 FQGNSA. Trimming shortened V by 4 bases and J by 0 bases, and 13 bases separated the two germline ends. CDR3 nucleotide sequence: TGTGCCAGCAGCTCAAGACAGGAAAGCTCCTATAATTCACCCCTCCACTTT. Amino acid sequence: CASSSRQESSYNSPLHF.

The V and J genes are TRBV11-1 and TRBJ1-1; no definite D call. There are 12 residues in the CDR3. The V gene's germline CDR1 is SGHAT and CDR2 FQDESV (reference sequence). Trimming pared 6 bases from V and 11 bases from J, leaving 16 bases between. CDR3 residues: CASSATRLTAFF. The DNA for the CDR3 is TGTGCCAGCAGTGCCACTCGACTTACGGCTTTCTTT.

This chain connects TRBV9 to TRBJ2-1; 9 nucleotides match TRBD1. The CDR3 is made up of 15 amino acids. Trimming cost V 2 bases and J 5 bases; bases outside gene matches: 5. CDR1 and CDR2 (germline): SGDLS, YYNGEE. CDR3: CASSVGTGWDNEQFF. The CDR3 DNA is TGTGCCAGCAGCGTTGGGACAGGGTGGGACAATGAGCAGTTCTTC.

The genes are TRBV29-1 and TRBJ2-1, with 9 bases that match TRBD1. CDR1 is SQVTM, CDR2 ANQGSEA, per germline. The V gene end was trimmed by 4 bases and the J gene end by 7 bases; junction bases not matched to a gene: 8. The CDR3 sequence is 14 residues long. In nucleotides, the CDR3 is TGCAGCGTTGGCGGGACAGGGTCACTAAATGAGCAGTTCTTC. Protein sequence: CSVGGTGSLNEQFF.

V gene TRBV14 combines with J gene TRBJ1-1, with D unclear. The CDR3 sequence is 14 residues long. V was clipped by 0 bases and J by 4 bases, with 9 bases between them. CDR1 is SGHDN, CDR2 FVKESK, per germline. CDR3 protein: CASSQEVESTEAFF. The CDR3, as DNA: TGTGCCAGCAGCCAAGAGGTCGAGAGCACTGAAGCTTTCTTT.

The chain combines TRBV9 with TRBJ1-2; the D is unclear. Germline CDR1 SGDLS, CDR2 YYNGEE. Deletions cut 0 bases from V and 4 bases from J, with 16 bases between. This CDR3 comprises 16 residues. CDR3 protein: CASSVGVRAASYGYTF. CDR3 coding DNA: TGTGCCAGCAGCGTAGGGGTGAGGGCAGCGAGCTATGGCTACACCTTC.

The chain recombines TRBV9 with TRBJ1-5, with 7 bases that match TRBD1. The CDR3 has 14 amino acids. CDR1 and CDR2 from the germline V gene are SGDLS and YYNGEE. Unmatched junction bases numbered 2, after V lost 2 bases and J lost 3 bases. As DNA, the CDR3 is TGTGCCAGCAGCGTGACAGGGCACAATCAGCCCCAGCATTTT. Translation: CASSVTGHNQPQHF.

This chain uses TRBV9 with TRBJ2-7, with 10 positions matching TRBD1. Germline CDR1 and CDR2: SGDLS and YYNGEE. V shed 3 bases and J 6 bases; nucleotides not matched to a gene: 6. This CDR3 has 14 residues. The CDR3 coding sequence is TGTGCCAGCAGCGGGGGGGACAGGGGAGTCGAGCAGTACTTC. Its translation is CASSGGDRGVEQYF. Full variable domain (remainder filled in from reference TRBV9 and TRBJ2-7): DSGVTQTPKHLITATGQRVTLRCSPRSGDLSVYWYQQSLDQGLQFLIQYYNGEERAKGNILERFSAQQFPDLHSELNLSSLELGDSALYFCASSGGDRGVEQYFGPGTRLTVT.

This clone appeared a few times. The chain has TRBV13 and TRBJ1-2; 11 nucleotides align to TRBD1. The V gene end was trimmed by 5 bases and the J gene end by 6 bases; junction bases not matched to a gene: 8. Germline CDR1 PRHDT, CDR2 FYEKMQ (reference sequence). The CDR3 spans 15 residues. CDR3 loop: CASSEGTGGRDGYTF. The CDR3 nucleotides are TGTGCCAGCAGCGAGGGGACAGGGGGACGGGATGGCTACACCTTC. Filled out from reference TRBV13 and TRBJ1-2, the complete variable domain reads AAGVIQSPRHLIKEKRETATLKCYPIPRHDTVYWYQQGPGQDPQFLISFYEKMQSDKGSIPDRFSAQQFSDYHSELNMSSLELGDSALYFCASSEGTGGRDGYTFGSGTRLTVV.

This clone appeared a few times. CDR3 region: CATSREDRAGNIQYF. CDR3 DNA sequence: TGTGCCACCAGCAGAGAGGACAGGGCGGGGAACATTCAGTACTTC. This chain uses TRBV15 with TRBJ2-4; 8 bases align to TRBD1. CDR3 length equals 15 residues. The germline gives CDR1 LNHNV, CDR2 YYDKDF (reference sequence). The V and J ends lost 0 bases and 7 bases, in that order; junction bases with no gene match: 5.

V is TRBV5-1 and J is TRBJ1-1; 8 nucleotides line up with TRBD1. The germline V gene has CDR1 SGHRS and CDR2 YFSETQ. The CDR3 sequence is 14 residues long. Trimming at V came to 4 bases and at J to 3 bases, leaving 5 bases not matched to a gene. CDR3 in amino acids: CASSHDRGDTEAFF. CDR3 sequence (DNA): TGCGCCAGCAGCCATGACAGGGGAGACACTGAAGCTTTCTTT.

The rearrangement uses TRBV5-1 and TRBJ2-4; D perhaps matches TRBD2 (5 bases). The CDR3 is 15 amino acids. V gave up 2 bases and J gave up 0 bases, with 9 bases separating them. The V gene's germline CDR1 is SGHRS and CDR2 YFSETQ. The CDR3 DNA reads as TGCGCCAGCAGCTTTGCCGGGGTAGCCAAAAACATTCAGTACTTC. It is translated as CASSFAGVAKNIQYF.

This clone was detected only once. The chain joins TRBV9 to TRBJ2-5; TRBD1 aligns across 10 bases. From germline, CDR1 is SGDLS and CDR2 YYNGEE. J gave up 2 bases and V 6 bases, and 7 bases lay outside the gene matches. The CDR3 consists of 15 residues. As DNA, the CDR3 is TGTGCCAGCACCTACAGGGACAGGGGACAAGAGACCCAGTACTTC. The encoded protein is CASTYRDRGQETQYF.

The V and J genes are TRBV9 and TRBJ1-3, with unresolved D. The germline V gene has CDR1 SGDLS and CDR2 YYNGEE. This CDR3 is built from 14 residues. V was shortened by 3 bases and J by 0 bases, with 7 bases between the two germline ends. This CDR3 reads CASSDEISGNTIYF. The CDR3, as DNA: TGTGCCAGCAGCGACGAGATCTCTGGAAACACCATATATTTT.

This chain joins TRBV25-1 and TRBJ1-2; TRBD1 is a possible D gene (5 bases). V shed 6 bases and J shed 8 bases, with 13 bases lying between them. The V gene's germline CDR1 is MGHDK and CDR2 SYGVNS. The CDR3 is 12 amino acids. The CDR3 coding sequence is TGTGCCAGCAGCCCGTGGGGCGAGGGCTACACCTTC. It specifies CASSPWGEGYTF.

The chain combines TRBV7-2 with TRBJ2-3, with TRBD1 as a possible D gene (5 bases). V was clipped by 2 bases and J by 1 base, with 7 bases between them. The CDR3 contains 14 residues. CDR1 SGHTA and CDR2 FQGNSA come from the germline V gene. The chain's CDR3 is CASSLQGGTDTQYF. Written as DNA, the CDR3 is TGTGCCAGCAGCTTACAAGGGGGCACAGATACGCAGTATTTT.

The V and J genes are TRBV7-3 and TRBJ2-5; TRBD2 matches 9 bases. In germline, CDR1 is SGHTA, CDR2 FQGTGA. The V and J ends lost 5 bases and 4 bases, in that order; junction bases with no gene match: 8. CDR3 size: 15 residues. The CDR3 DNA reads as TGTGCCAGCAGCCCCGGCCTAGCGGGAAGAGAGACCCAGTACTTC. Amino acids: CASSPGLAGRETQYF.

CDR3 residues: CASSHPGGRGQNYGYTF. The DNA for the CDR3 is TGTGCCAGCAGCCACCCCGGAGGCAGGGGGCAGAACTATGGCTACACCTTC. The V gene is TRBV14, the J gene TRBJ1-2; 8 bases align to TRBD1. This CDR3 contains 17 residues. Germline CDR1 reads SGHDN; CDR2 reads FVKESK. V lost 3 bases, J lost 2 bases, and 11 bases stayed unmatched.

The chain employs TRBV14 and TRBJ1-1; D might be TRBD1 (6 bases). The ends were cut back, 6 bases at V and 9 bases at J, with 23 bases in the middle. Germline V gives CDR1 SGHDN, CDR2 FVKESK. The CDR3 loop spans 15 amino acids. CDR3 sequence reads: CASSGAIGGSRKAFF. In DNA form, the CDR3 reads TGTGCCAGCAGTGGGGCGATTGGGGGCTCGAGGAAAGCTTTCTTT.

This chain joins TRBV11-1 and TRBJ1-4; 10 bases map to TRBD1. Trimming at V came to 4 bases and at J to 7 bases, leaving 3 bases not matched to a gene. This CDR3 is built from 14 residues. The V gene's germline CDR1 is SGHAT and CDR2 FQDESV (reference sequence). CDR3 in amino acids: CASSSRQGAEKLFF. CDR3 sequence (DNA): TGTGCCAGCAGCTCCAGACAGGGGGCTGAAAAACTGTTTTTT.